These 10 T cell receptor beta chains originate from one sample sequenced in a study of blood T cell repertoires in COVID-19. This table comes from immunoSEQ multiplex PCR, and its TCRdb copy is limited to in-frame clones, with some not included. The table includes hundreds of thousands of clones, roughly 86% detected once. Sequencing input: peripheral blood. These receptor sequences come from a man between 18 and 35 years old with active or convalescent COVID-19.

The CDR3 sequence: CASRRGGEGKLFF. The CDR3 nucleotides read TGTGCCAGCAGGCGGGGGGGGGAAGGAAAACTGTTTTTT. This chain connects TRBV6-5 to TRBJ1-4, with D possibly TRBD1 on 5 matching bases. The CDR3 has 13 amino acids. CDR1 and CDR2 from the germline V gene are MNHEY and SVGAGI. The V gene lost 6 bases and the J gene lost 10 bases, with 15 bases spanning the gap.

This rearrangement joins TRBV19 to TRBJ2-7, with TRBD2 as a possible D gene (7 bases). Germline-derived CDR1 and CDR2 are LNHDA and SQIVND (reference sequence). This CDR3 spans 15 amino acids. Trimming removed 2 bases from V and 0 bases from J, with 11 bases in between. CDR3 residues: CASSIRGGLSYEQYF. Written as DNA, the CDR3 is TGTGCCAGTAGTATAAGGGGGGGGCTCTCCTACGAGCAGTACTTC.

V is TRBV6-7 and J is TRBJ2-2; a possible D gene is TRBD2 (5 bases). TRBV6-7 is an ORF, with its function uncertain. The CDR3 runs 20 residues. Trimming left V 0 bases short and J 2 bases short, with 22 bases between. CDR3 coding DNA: TGTGCCAGCAGTTACTCGAACATCGATACGTGGCGGGTAAACACCGGGGAGCTGTTTTTT. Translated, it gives CASSYSNIDTWRVNTGELFF.

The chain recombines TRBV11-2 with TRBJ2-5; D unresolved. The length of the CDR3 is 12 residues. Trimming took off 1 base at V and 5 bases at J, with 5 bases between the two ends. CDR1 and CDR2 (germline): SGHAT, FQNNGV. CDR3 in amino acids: CASSLGAETQYF. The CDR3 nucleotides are TGTGCCAGCAGCTTAGGGGCGGAGACCCAGTACTTC. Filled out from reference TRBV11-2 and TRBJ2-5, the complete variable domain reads EAGVAQSPRYKIIEKRQSVAFWCNPISGHATLYWYQQILGQGPKLLIQFQNNGVVDDSQLPKDRFSAERLKGVDSTLKIQPAKLEDSAVYLCASSLGAETQYFGPGTRLLVL.

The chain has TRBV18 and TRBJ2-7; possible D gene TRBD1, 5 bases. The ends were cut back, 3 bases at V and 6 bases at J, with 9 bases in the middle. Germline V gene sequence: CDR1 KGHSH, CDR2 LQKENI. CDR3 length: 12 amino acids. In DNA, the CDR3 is TGTGCCAGCTCACCGCAGGGTGCCGAGCAGTACTTC. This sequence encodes CASSPQGAEQYF.

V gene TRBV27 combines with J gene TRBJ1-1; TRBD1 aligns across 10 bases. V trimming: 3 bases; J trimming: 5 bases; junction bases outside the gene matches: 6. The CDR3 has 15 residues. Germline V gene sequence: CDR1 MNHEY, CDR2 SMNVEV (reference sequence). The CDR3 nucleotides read TGTGCCAGCAGTTTGACAGGGGGCGCAGGAACTGAAGCTTTCTTT. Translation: CASSLTGGAGTEAFF.

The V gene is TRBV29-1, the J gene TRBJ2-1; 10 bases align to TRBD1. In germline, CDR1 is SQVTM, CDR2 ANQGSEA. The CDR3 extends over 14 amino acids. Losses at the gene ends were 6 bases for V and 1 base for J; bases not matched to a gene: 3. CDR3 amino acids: CSVGDRGSYNEQFF. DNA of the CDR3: TGCAGCGTGGGGGACAGGGGATCCTACAATGAGCAGTTCTTC.

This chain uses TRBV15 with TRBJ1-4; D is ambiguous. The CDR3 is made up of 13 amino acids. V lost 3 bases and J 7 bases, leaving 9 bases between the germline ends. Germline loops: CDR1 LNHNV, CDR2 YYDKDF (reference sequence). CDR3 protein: CATSRAGGEKLFF. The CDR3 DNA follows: TGTGCCACCAGCAGGGCGGGCGGTGAAAAACTGTTTTTT.

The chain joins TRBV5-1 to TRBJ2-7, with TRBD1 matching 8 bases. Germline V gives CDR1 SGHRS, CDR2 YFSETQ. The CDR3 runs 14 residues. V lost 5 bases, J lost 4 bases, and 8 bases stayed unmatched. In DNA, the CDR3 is TGCGCCAGCAGTTCAGGGGGCGCGGGGTACGAGCAGTACTTC. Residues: CASSSGGAGYEQYF.

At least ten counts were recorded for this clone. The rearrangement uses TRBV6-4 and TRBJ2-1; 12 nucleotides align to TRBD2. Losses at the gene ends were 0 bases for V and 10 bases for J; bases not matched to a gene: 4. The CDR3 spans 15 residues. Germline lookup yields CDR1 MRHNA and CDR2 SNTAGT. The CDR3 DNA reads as TGTGCCAGCAGTGACTCCGCTAGCGGGGGGGAGGAGCAGTTCTTC. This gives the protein CASSDSASGGEEQFF.